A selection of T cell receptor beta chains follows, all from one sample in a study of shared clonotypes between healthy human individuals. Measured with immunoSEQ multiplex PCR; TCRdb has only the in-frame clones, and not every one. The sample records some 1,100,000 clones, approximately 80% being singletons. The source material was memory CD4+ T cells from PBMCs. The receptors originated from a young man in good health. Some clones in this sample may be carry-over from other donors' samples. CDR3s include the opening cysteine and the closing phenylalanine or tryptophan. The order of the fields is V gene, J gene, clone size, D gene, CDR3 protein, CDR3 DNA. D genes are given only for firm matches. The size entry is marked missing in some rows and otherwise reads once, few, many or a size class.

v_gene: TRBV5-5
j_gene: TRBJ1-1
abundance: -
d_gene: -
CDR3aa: CASSIGPAQRNTEAFF
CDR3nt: TGTGCCAGCAGCATCGGACCGGCCCAGAGGAACACTGAAGCTTTCTTT

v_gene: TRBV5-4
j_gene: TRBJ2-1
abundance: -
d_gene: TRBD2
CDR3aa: CASSGGEAYNEQFF
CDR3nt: TGTGCCAGCTCTGGGGGGGAAGCCTACAATGAGCAGTTCTTC

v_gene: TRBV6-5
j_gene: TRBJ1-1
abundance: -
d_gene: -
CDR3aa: CASSMGRTLAFF
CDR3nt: TGTGCCAGCAGTATGGGCAGAACCCTAGCTTTCTTT

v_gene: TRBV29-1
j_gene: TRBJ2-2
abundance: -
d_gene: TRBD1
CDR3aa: CSVGGNRGLTGELFF
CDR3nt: TGCAGCGTTGGAGGGAACAGGGGGCTGACCGGGGAGCTGTTTTTT

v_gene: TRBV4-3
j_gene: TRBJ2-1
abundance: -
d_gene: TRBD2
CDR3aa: CASSQVRASGSYNEQFF
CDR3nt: TGCGCCAGCAGCCAAGTTCGCGCTAGCGGGAGCTACAATGAGCAGTTCTTC

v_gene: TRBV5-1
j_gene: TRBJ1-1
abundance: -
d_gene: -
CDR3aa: CASSSLGNTEAFF
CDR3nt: TGCGCCAGCAGCTCCCTCGGGAACACTGAAGCTTTCTTT

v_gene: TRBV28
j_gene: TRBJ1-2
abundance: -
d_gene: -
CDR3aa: CASRQLSYGYTF
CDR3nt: TGTGCCAGTAGACAGTTAAGCTATGGCTACACCTTC

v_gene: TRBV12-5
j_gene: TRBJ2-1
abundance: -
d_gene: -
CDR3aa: CASGYLGGNEQFF
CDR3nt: TGTGCTAGTGGGTATCTAGGGGGCAATGAGCAGTTCTTC

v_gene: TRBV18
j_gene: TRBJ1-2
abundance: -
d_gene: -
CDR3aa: CASSPSDPGYYGYTF
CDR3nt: TGTGCCAGCTCACCATCAGACCCAGGGTACTATGGCTACACCTTC

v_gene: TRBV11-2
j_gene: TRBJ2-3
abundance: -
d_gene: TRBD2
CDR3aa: CASSILAGGITDTQYF
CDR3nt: TGTGCCAGCAGCATCCTAGCGGGAGGGATCACAGATACGCAGTATTTT

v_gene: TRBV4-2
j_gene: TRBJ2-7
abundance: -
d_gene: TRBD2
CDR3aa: CASSQGSSGSYEQYF
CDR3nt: TGTGCCAGCAGCCAAGGTTCTAGCGGTTCCTACGAGCAGTACTTC

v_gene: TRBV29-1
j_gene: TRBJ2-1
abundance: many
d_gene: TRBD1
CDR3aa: CSGQGQSEQFF
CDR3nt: TGCAGCGGACAGGGTCAGAGTGAGCAGTTCTTC

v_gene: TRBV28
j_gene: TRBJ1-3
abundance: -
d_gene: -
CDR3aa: CASSYSYSGNTIYF
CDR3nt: TGTGCCAGCAGTTACAGCTACTCTGGAAACACCATATATTTT

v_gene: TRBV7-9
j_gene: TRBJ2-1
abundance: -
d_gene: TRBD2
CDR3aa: CASSLNSGSSYNEQFF
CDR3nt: TGTGCCAGCAGCCTAAATAGCGGGAGCTCCTACAATGAGCAGTTCTTC

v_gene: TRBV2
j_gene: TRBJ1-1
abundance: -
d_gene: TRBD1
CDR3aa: CACRQGRNTEAFF
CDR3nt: TGTGCCTGTCGACAGGGAAGGAACACTGAAGCTTTCTTT

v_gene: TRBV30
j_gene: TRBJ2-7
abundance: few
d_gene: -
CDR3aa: CAWSAGSQQYF
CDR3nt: TGTGCCTGGAGTGCTGGGTCACAGCAGTACTTC

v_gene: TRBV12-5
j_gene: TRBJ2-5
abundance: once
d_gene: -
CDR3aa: CASGLVLDRKVETQYF
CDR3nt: TGTGCTAGTGGTTTGGTACTAGACAGGAAGGTAGAGACCCAGTACTTC

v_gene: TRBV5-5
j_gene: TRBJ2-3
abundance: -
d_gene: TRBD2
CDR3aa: CASSLGGGLGDTQYF
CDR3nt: TGTGCCAGCAGCTTGGGTGGGGGACTAGGGGATACGCAGTATTTT

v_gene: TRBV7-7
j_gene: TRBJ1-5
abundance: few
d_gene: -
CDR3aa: CASSSDLGQPQHF
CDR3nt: TGTGCCAGCAGCAGCGATTTGGGTCAGCCCCAGCATTTT

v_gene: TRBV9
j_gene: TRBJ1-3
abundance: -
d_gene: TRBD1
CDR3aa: CASSVGQGLYSGNTIYF
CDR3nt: TGTGCCAGCAGCGTAGGACAGGGGCTTTACTCTGGAAACACCATATATTTT

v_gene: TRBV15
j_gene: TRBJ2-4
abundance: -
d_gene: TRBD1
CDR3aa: CATSSPHRDRGPQNIQYF
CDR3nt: TGTGCCACCAGCAGTCCCCACAGGGACAGGGGCCCCCAAAACATTCAGTACTTC

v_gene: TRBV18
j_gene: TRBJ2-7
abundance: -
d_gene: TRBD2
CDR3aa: CASSPIAGDNEQYF
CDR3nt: TGTGCCAGCTCACCTATAGCGGGAGACAACGAGCAGTACTTC

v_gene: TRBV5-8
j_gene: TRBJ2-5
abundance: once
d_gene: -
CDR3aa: CASSLGAGGYQETQYF
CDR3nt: TGTGCCAGCAGCTTGGGAGCGGGTGGGTACCAAGAGACCCAGTACTTC

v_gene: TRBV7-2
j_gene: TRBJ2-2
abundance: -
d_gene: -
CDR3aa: CASSLTRANTGELFF
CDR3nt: TGTGCCAGCAGCTTAACGCGAGCCAACACCGGGGAGCTGTTTTTT

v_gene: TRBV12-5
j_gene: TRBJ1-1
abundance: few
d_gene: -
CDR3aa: CASALGVAVGTEAFF
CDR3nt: TGTGCTAGTGCCTTGGGGGTGGCAGTGGGGACTGAAGCTTTCTTT

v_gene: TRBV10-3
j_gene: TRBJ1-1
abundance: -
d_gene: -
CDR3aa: CAISEKGWNTEAFF
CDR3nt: TGTGCCATCAGTGAGAAGGGGTGGAACACTGAAGCTTTCTTT

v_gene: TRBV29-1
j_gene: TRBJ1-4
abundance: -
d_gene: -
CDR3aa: CSAGRREEKLFF
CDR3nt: TGCAGCGCTGGCCGTCGGGAAGAAAAACTGTTTTTT

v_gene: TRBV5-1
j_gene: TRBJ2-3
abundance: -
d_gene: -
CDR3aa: CASSAASTDTQYF
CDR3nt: TGCGCCAGCAGCGCCGCTAGCACAGATACGCAGTATTTT

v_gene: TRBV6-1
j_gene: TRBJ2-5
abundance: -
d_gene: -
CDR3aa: CASSEGAQGNPRETQYF
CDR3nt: TGTGCCAGCAGCGAAGGGGCACAGGGCAACCCCAGAGAGACCCAGTACTTC

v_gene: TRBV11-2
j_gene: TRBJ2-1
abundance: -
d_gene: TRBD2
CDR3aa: CASSLARLAGANNEQFF
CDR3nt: TGTGCCAGCAGCTTAGCGCGTTTAGCGGGAGCGAACAATGAGCAGTTCTTC

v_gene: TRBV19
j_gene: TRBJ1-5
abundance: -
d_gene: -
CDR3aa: CASSKTLLISPGHF
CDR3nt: TGTGCCAGTAGTAAGACCCTGCTAATCAGCCCCGGGCATTTT

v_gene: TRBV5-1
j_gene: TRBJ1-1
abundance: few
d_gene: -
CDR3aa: CASSLAPDGFNTEAFF
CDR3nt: TGCGCCAGCAGCTTGGCCCCGGATGGGTTTAACACTGAAGCTTTCTTT

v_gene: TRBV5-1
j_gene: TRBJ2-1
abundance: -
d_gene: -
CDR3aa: CASSHGTGNNEQFF
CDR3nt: TGCGCCAGCAGCCACGGGACGGGAAACAATGAGCAGTTCTTC

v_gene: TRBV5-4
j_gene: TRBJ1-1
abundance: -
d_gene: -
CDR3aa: CASSSHGGTEAFF
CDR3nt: TGTGCCAGCAGCTCCCACGGGGGGACTGAAGCTTTCTTT

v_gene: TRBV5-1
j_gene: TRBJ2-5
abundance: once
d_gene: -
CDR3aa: CASSLAGREETQYF
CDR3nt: TGCGCCAGCAGCTTGGCTGGACGGGAAGAGACCCAGTACTTC